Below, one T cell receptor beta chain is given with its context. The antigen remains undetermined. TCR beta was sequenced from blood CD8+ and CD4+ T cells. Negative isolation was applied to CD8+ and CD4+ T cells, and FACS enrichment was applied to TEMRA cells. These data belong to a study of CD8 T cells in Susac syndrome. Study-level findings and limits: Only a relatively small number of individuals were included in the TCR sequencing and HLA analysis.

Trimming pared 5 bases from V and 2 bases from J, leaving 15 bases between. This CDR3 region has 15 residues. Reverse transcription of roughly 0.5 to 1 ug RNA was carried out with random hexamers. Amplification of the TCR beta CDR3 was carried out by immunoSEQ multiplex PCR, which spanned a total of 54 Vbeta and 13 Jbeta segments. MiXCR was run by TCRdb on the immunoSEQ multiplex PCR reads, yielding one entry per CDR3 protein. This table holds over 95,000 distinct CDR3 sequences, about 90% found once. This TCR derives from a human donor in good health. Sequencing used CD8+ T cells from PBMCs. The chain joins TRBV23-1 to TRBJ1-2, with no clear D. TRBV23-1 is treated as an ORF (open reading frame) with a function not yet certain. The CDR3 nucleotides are TGCGCCAGCAGTAGTCGGAGGAAGCAGAACTATGGCTACACCTTC. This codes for CASSSRRKQNYGYTF.